The 22 T cell receptor beta chains below were found in one sample sequenced in a study of T cell responses to AZD1222 COVID-19 vaccine (dated by TCRdb to the early 2020s). To prepare the library, the immunoSEQ multiplex PCR assay was applied. TCRdb stores this immuneACCESS table with in-frame sequences only. Part of the clones is absent; in the studies checked, under half of the shortfall reflects unresolved V genes, and no reason is known for the rest. For this sample there are 150,000 or so clones; around nine tenths appear just once. The ten largest clones represent 2.6% of the sample. The time point label, as the study defines it: baseline before first vaccination. The sample consisted of peripheral blood, taken on day 0 of AZD1222 vaccination. These receptors all stem from an adult in good health.

The chain links TRBV7-9 to TRBJ1-1; D ambiguous. The germline V gene encodes CDR1 SEHNR and CDR2 FQNEAQ (reference sequence). The ends were cut back, 1 base at V and 1 base at J, with 7 bases in the middle. The CDR3 runs 14 residues. The CDR3 sequence: CASSLVLGNTEAFF. The CDR3, as DNA: TGTGCCAGCAGCTTAGTCCTAGGGAACACTGAAGCTTTCTTT. Filled out from reference TRBV7-9 and TRBJ1-1, the complete variable domain reads DTGVSQNPRHKITKRGQNVTFRCDPISEHNRLYWYRQTLGQGPEFLTYFQNEAQLEKSRLLSDRFSAERPKGSFSTLEIQRTEQGDSAMYLCASSLVLGNTEAFFGQGTRLTVV.

The chain combines TRBV5-1 with TRBJ1-2; TRBD1 is a possible D gene (6 bases). The V gene lost 1 base and the J gene lost 4 bases, with 14 bases spanning the gap. Germline V gives CDR1 SGHRS, CDR2 YFSETQ. CDR3 length equals 15 residues. CDR3 region: CASSLPAGEGYGYTF. The CDR3 DNA sequence: TGCGCCAGCAGCTTGCCCGCAGGGGAGGGCTATGGCTACACCTTC. The full variable domain, in which reference TRBV5-1 and TRBJ1-2 provide the parts outside the CDR3, is KAGVTQTPRYLIKTRGQQVTLSCSPISGHRSVSWYQQTPGQGLQFLFEYFSETQRNKGNFPGRFSGRQFSNSRSEMNVSTLELGDSALYLCASSLPAGEGYGYTFGSGTRLTVV.

V usage is TRBV6-5 and J usage is TRBJ1-1; D is unresolved. Germline CDR1 is MNHEY and CDR2 is SVGAGI. V was pared by 2 bases and J by 1 base, with 5 bases between. CDR3 length: 13 residues. This CDR3 is CASSYHRNTEAFF. The CDR3 DNA follows: TGTGCCAGCAGTTACCACAGGAACACTGAAGCTTTCTTT.

The chain employs TRBV10-3 and TRBJ1-6; D may be TRBD1 (5 bases). Looked up from germline, CDR1 is ENHRY and CDR2 is SYGVKD. Between the trimmed V and J ends, which lost 0 bases and 8 bases, there was a span of 8 bases. CDR3 size: 14 residues. The CDR3 DNA follows: TGTGCCATCAGTGAGTCAGGGGCCTATTCACCCCTCCACTTT. Residues: CAISESGAYSPLHF.

V usage is TRBV2 and J usage is TRBJ2-1; perhaps TRBD2 as D (5 bases). CDR1 and CDR2 (germline): SNHLY, FYNNEI. Trimming left V 9 bases short and J 9 bases short, with 9 bases between. This CDR3 has 10 residues. Here the CDR3 reads CASREGEQFF. In DNA form, the CDR3 reads TGTGCCAGTCGAGAGGGTGAGCAGTTCTTC.

The chain employs TRBV19 and TRBJ2-1; 10 bases are shared with TRBD2. The CDR3 length is 16 residues. Losses at the gene ends were 0 bases for V and 4 bases for J; bases not matched to a gene: 3. Germline values: CDR1 LNHDA, CDR2 SQIVND (reference sequence). CDR3 residues: CASSIEELAGYNEQFF. For the CDR3, the DNA is TGTGCCAGTAGTATAGAGGAACTAGCGGGATACAATGAGCAGTTCTTC.

The chain carries TRBV30 and TRBJ1-3, with a possible D match to TRBD1 (6 bases). CDR1 is GTSNPN and CDR2 is SVGIG in the germline V gene (reference sequence). Trimming pared 0 bases from V and 0 bases from J, leaving 12 bases between. There are 16 residues in the CDR3. The CDR3 loop reads CAWSVRTVASGNTIYF. In nucleotides, the CDR3 is TGTGCCTGGAGTGTAAGGACAGTCGCCTCTGGAAACACCATATATTTT.

The V gene is TRBV4-1, the J gene TRBJ2-1; D unclear. Trimming left V 4 bases short and J 3 bases short, with 16 bases between. Germline CDR1 and CDR2: MGHRA and YSYEKL. The CDR3 is 16 residues long. CDR3 nucleotides: TGCGCCAGCAGCCCCCAAGCCAGTGGTGGCTACAATGAGCAGTTCTTC. This codes for CASSPQASGGYNEQFF.

The chain couples TRBV2 to TRBJ2-7, with TRBD2 matching over 7 bases. CDR1 is SNHLY, CDR2 FYNNEI, per germline. CDR3 length: 14 amino acids. The trim removed 11 bases at V and 7 bases at J, leaving 17 bases unmatched. CDR3 sequence reads: CASYGAVHGGEQYF. The CDR3 coding sequence is TGTGCCTCGTACGGAGCGGTCCACGGGGGGGAGCAGTACTTC.

The chain carries TRBV29-1 and TRBJ1-2, with D unclear. CDR3 length: 10 residues. Germline assignment: CDR1 SQVTM and CDR2 ANQGSEA. V lost 0 bases to trimming and J lost 7 bases, with 3 bases between them. CDR3 amino acids: CSVEEGGYTF. The CDR3 region has the DNA TGCAGCGTTGAAGAGGGTGGCTACACCTTC.

CDR3 region: CSGRRQGAVLNTEAFF. CDR3 DNA: TGCAGCGGGCGAAGACAGGGGGCCGTTCTGAACACTGAAGCTTTCTTT. V and J are TRBV29-1 and TRBJ1-1, with TRBD1 identical over 10 bases. This CDR3 contains 16 residues. The germline V gene has CDR1 SQVTM and CDR2 ANQGSEA. V was clipped by 7 bases and J by 0 bases; unmatched bases: 11.

This rearrangement joins TRBV30 to TRBJ1-5, with 8 bases fitting TRBD1. CDR3 length equals 16 residues. V was clipped by 3 bases and J by 0 bases; unmatched bases: 7. Germline V CDR1 and CDR2: GTSNPN, SVGIG (reference sequence). CDR3 nucleotide sequence: TGTGCCTGGAGCCTATTAACAGGGGGTAGCAATCAGCCCCAGCATTTT. It encodes CAWSLLTGGSNQPQHF.

The chain joins TRBV7-9 to TRBJ2-3, with unresolved D. Trimming shortened V by 5 bases and J by 14 bases, and 20 bases separated the two germline ends. The CDR3 is 13 residues long. The germline V gene encodes CDR1 SEHNR and CDR2 FQNEAQ (reference sequence). The CDR3 sequence: CASSQSPQSGGYF. CDR3 coding DNA: TGTGCCAGCAGCCAATCTCCGCAGTCGGGCGGGTATTTT.

This clone is a singleton in its sample. The V and J genes are TRBV7-9 and TRBJ2-5; 10 nucleotides align to TRBD2. The CDR3 has 15 residues. Germline assignment: CDR1 SEHNR and CDR2 FQNEAQ (reference sequence). V shed 5 bases and J 5 bases; nucleotides not matched to a gene: 8. The CDR3 loop reads CASSEWTSGVETQYF. Written as DNA, the CDR3 is TGTGCCAGCAGCGAGTGGACTAGCGGAGTGGAGACCCAGTACTTC.

This clone was found many times. The chain carries TRBV6-5 and TRBJ2-1; 9 bases map to TRBD1. CDR3 length: 16 amino acids. Germline values: CDR1 MNHEY, CDR2 SVGAGI. The junction had 6 bases not matched to a gene; V was cut back by 4 bases and J by 2 bases. In nucleotides, the CDR3 is TGTGCCAGCAGTTGGGACAGGGATGTCACCTACAATGAGCAGTTCTTC. Encoded protein: CASSWDRDVTYNEQFF.

The rearrangement uses TRBV27 and TRBJ2-4; 12 bases line up with TRBD2. V shed 4 bases and J 7 bases; nucleotides not matched to a gene: 5. CDR1 is MNHEY and CDR2 is SMNVEV in the germline V gene (reference sequence). The CDR3 totals 15 residues. DNA of the CDR3: TGTGCCAGCAGTTCAGGGACTAGCGGGCGGAACATTCAGTACTTC. This sequence encodes CASSSGTSGRNIQYF.

CDR3 DNA: TGTGCCAGCAGGTCATACAGGGAAGAGGACACTGAAGCTTTCTTT. Translating gives CASRSYREEDTEAFF. The chain recombines TRBV6-6 with TRBJ1-1, with D possibly TRBD1 on 6 matching bases. This CDR3 is 15 amino acids long. Germline CDR1 is MNHNY and CDR2 is SVGAGI (reference sequence). Trimming cost V 6 bases and J 3 bases, with 17 bases left between them.

The chain links TRBV19 to TRBJ1-5; D gene ambiguous. Trimming left V 9 bases short and J 0 bases short, with 12 bases between. Germline CDR1 is LNHDA and CDR2 is SQIVND (reference sequence). The CDR3 loop spans 14 amino acids. CDR3 protein: CASGELFSNQPQHF. The CDR3 region has the DNA TGTGCCAGCGGGGAACTCTTTAGCAATCAGCCCCAGCATTTT.

The chain combines TRBV29-1 with TRBJ1-2, with a weak D call TRBD1 (6 bases). Germline V gene lookup returns CDR1 SQVTM and CDR2 ANQGSEA. Deletions cut 6 bases from V and 6 bases from J, with 14 bases between. The CDR3 sequence is 12 residues long. CDR3 bases: TGCAGCGTAACACAACAGGGTAATGGCTACACCTTC. The encoded protein is CSVTQQGNGYTF.

The gene calls are TRBV19 and TRBJ2-7, with TRBD1 matching 8 bases. The germline V gene has CDR1 LNHDA and CDR2 SQIVND (reference sequence). The CDR3 contains 15 residues. The junction had 8 bases not matched to a gene; V was cut back by 7 bases and J by 0 bases. CDR3 sequence: CASTPTGQASYEQYF. CDR3 nucleotides: TGTGCCAGTACCCCTACGGGACAGGCCTCCTACGAGCAGTACTTC.

This chain links TRBV27 with TRBJ2-7, with D unresolved. V dropped 4 bases and J dropped 0 bases, with 10 bases sitting between them. Germline V gene sequence: CDR1 MNHEY, CDR2 SMNVEV (reference sequence). CDR3 length equals 14 residues. In nucleotides, the CDR3 is TGTGCCAGCAGTTCGTACACCCTCTCCTACGAGCAGTACTTC. Translating it yields CASSSYTLSYEQYF.

The chain is built from TRBV9 and TRBJ2-7; 10 bases fit TRBD2. V shed 4 bases, J shed 3 bases, and the junction held 7 bases outside the gene matches. The germline gives CDR1 SGDLS, CDR2 YYNGEE. There are 15 residues in the CDR3. The CDR3: CASSPIAGGYYEQYF. The CDR3 DNA reads TGTGCCAGCAGCCCAATAGCGGGAGGTTACTACGAGCAGTACTTC.